The entry below describes one TCR beta chain. Antigen: not known. This sample is part of a study of T cell responses to AZD1222 COVID-19 vaccine. Broader study findings: At study baseline, merely over 5 AZD1222 recipients were seropositive. An increase in Spike-specific TCR breadth and depth was observed after two AZD1222 doses. Repertoires were collected only later (after the peak T cell response had occurred). Per reports, nearly half of all spike-specific TCRs target regions that are unmutated in variants.

Measured with immunoSEQ multiplex PCR; TCRdb has only the in-frame clones, and not every one. This table holds 150,000 to 200,000 clones, about 92% found once. The CDR3 covers 14 residues. Germline V gene lookup returns CDR1 MNHEY and CDR2 SVGAGI. Trimming removed 4 bases at V and 5 bases at J, with 14 bases between. The chain joins TRBV6-5 to TRBJ1-2; D call uncertain. This TCR derives from an adult in good health. The specimen comprised peripheral blood, sampled on day 0 of AZD1222 vaccination. The CDR3 sequence is CASSSLGPFYGYTF. The CDR3 bases are TGTGCCAGCAGTTCCCTCGGCCCATTTTATGGCTACACCTTC.